This TCR beta chain was documented in a study of glioma-infiltrating T cells after dendritic cell vaccination. This clone was found once. As yet, its antigen is unknown. Assay: immunoSEQ multiplex PCR; the TCRdb copy retains only in-frame clones and omits some. The sample holds fewer than 40,000 clones, approximately 91% seen once. Before vaccination, two weeks after the third vaccination, and at progression, PBMC were collected. Study-wide points: Longer survival after dendritic cell vaccination followed higher pretreatment TIL content.

The sequence was obtained from a human donor with glioblastoma. This specimen was blood, taken before dendritic cell vaccination.

The CDR3: CASSRQGEYEQYF. CDR3 nucleotide sequence: TGTGCCAGCAGCAGACAGGGAGAGTACGAGCAGTACTTC. The chain employs TRBV6-1 and TRBJ2-5, with 7 bases that match TRBD1. The J call is in doubt because the DNA end fits TRBJ2-7 better. The germline V gene has CDR1 MNHNS and CDR2 SASEGT. The CDR3 totals 13 residues.